Listed below are T cell receptor beta chains from one sample, sequenced in a study of response to subunit inactivated influenza vaccine. Each CDR3 protein gets one entry after TCRdb re-called the RT-PCR reads with MiXCR. Seen here are about 500,000 distinct CDR3 sequences, approximately 7.8% observed once, and the top ten hold around 13%. This sample comprised PBMCs from blood, obtained around 2 years after vaccination. The receptors here all came from a man aged 45 to 75 who received an inactivated influenza vaccine. CDR3s include the opening cysteine and the closing phenylalanine or tryptophan. D genes are given only for firm matches. The size entry is marked missing in some rows and otherwise reads once, few, many or a size class.

.	TRBV3-1	TRBJ2-3	.	TGTGCCAGCAGCCCCAGGAGGCCTCCTAGCACAGATACGCAGTATTTT	CASSPRRPPSTDTQYF
.	TRBV20-1	TRBJ1-1	.	TGCAGTGCTAGAGTAAACTGGGTGAACACTGAAGCTTTCTTT	CSARVNWVNTEAFF
few	TRBV5-1	TRBJ2-7	.	TGCGCCAGCAGCTTGGGAAACAGGGCTAGCTCCTACGAGCAGTACTTC	CASSLGNRASSYEQYF
few	TRBV6-5	TRBJ2-6	.	TGTGCCAGCAGTTACCGGGACAACTCTGGGGCCAACGTCCTGACTTTC	CASSYRDNSGANVLTF
.	TRBV7-9	TRBJ1-2	.	TGTGCCAGCAGCTTATTGGGTGCTTATGGCTACACCTTC	CASSLLGAYGYTF
many	TRBV4-2	TRBJ1-2	.	TGTGCCAGCAGCCAAGATTTGTACAGAAACTATGGCTACACCTTC	CASSQDLYRNYGYTF
many	TRBV6-1	TRBJ1-1	.	TGTGCCAGCAGTAAACATGGAATGGGCACTGAAGCTTTCTTT	CASSKHGMGTEAFF
.	TRBV9	TRBJ1-5	.	TGTGCCAGTGGGGACGCCTCGAATCAGCCCCAGCATTTT	CASGDASNQPQHF
many	TRBV9	TRBJ2-2	TRBD1	TGTGCCAGCAGCTGGGGACAGACGAACACCGGGGAGCTGTTTTTT	CASSWGQTNTGELFF
few	TRBV7-9	TRBJ2-2	TRBD1	TGTGCCAGCAGCCCGGGACAGGGGACGAACACCGGGGAGCTGTTTTTT	CASSPGQGTNTGELFF
.	TRBV10-1	TRBJ2-3	.	TGCGCCAGCAGTGAGTTCGAAACGCAGTATTTT	CASSEFETQYF
many	TRBV7-2	TRBJ2-7	TRBD1	TGTGCCAGCAGTACCGGACAGGGCTCCTACGAGCAGTACTTC	CASSTGQGSYEQYF
.	TRBV3-1	TRBJ2-7	TRBD2	TGTGCCAGCAGCCGACATGGGCGAAGCGGGAGGGACTACGAGCAGTACTTC	CASSRHGRSGRDYEQYF
.	TRBV7-9	TRBJ2-1	.	TGTGCCAGCAGCGTGGACATCAACAATGAGCAGTTCTTC	CASSVDINNEQFF
many	TRBV10-3	TRBJ2-5	.	TGTGCCATCAGTGTTCATCAGTACCAAGAGACCCAGTACTTC	CAISVHQYQETQYF
.	TRBV10-3	TRBJ2-5	.	TGTGCCATCAGTGCGCTAGGGGAGACCCAGTACTTC	CAISALGETQYF
.	TRBV20-1	TRBJ2-5	TRBD2	TGCAGTGCTACATACCGGGGGGGCCTTGGCGAGACCCAGTACTTC	CSATYRGGLGETQYF
.	TRBV28	TRBJ2-7	TRBD1	TGTGCCAGCAGTTTGGTGAACAGGGGCGAGCAGTACTTC	CASSLVNRGEQYF
.	TRBV10-3	TRBJ2-2	.	TGTGCCATCCGGACGGACGGGGAGCTGTTTTTT	CAIRTDGELFF
few	TRBV7-9	TRBJ1-5	.	TGTGCCAGCAGCTTTTATCCGGGCCAGGGCAATCAGCCCCAGCATTTT	CASSFYPGQGNQPQHF
.	TRBV10-3	TRBJ1-1	.	TGTGCCAAAAAGACGGATGTGAACACTGAAGCTTTCTTT	CAKKTDVNTEAFF
many	TRBV5-1	TRBJ1-1	TRBD1	TGCGCCAGCAGCCCCGGACAGGGCGGGAACACTGAAGCTTTCTTT	CASSPGQGGNTEAFF
many	TRBV24-1	TRBJ2-1	.	TGTGCCACCAGGGCTCAGGGTTCCTACAATGAGCAGTTCTTC	CATRAQGSYNEQFF
few	TRBV5-6	TRBJ2-3	.	TGTGCCAGCAGCCCTTCTTACGCAGATACGCAGTATTTT	CASSPSYADTQYF
.	TRBV5-1	TRBJ1-4	.	TGCGCCAGCAGCGCCCTGTGGGGGGAAAAACTGTTTTTT	CASSALWGEKLFF
many	TRBV12-3/TRBV12-4	TRBJ1-2	.	TGTGCCAGCAGTTTGAAAGGTTCAAACTATGGCTACACCTTC	CASSLKGSNYGYTF
.	TRBV5-1	TRBJ2-7	TRBD2	TGCGCCAGCAGCGCCGTACCCCCTCTAGCGGAGAGCTCCTACGAGCAGTACTTC	CASSAVPPLAESSYEQYF
.	TRBV23-1	TRBJ1-5	.	TGCGCCAGCAGTCACTTACAGGGCAATCAGCCCCAGCATTTT	CASSHLQGNQPQHF
.	TRBV7-3	TRBJ2-2	TRBD2	TGTGCCAGCAGCGCGAATCGAATAGGGGGGACTAGCGGGACCACCGGGGAGCTGTTTTTT	CASSANRIGGTSGTTGELFF
few	TRBV4-1	TRBJ1-5	TRBD1	TGCGCCAGCAGCCAAATGGGACAGGGCAATCAGCCCCAGCATTTT	CASSQMGQGNQPQHF
.	TRBV6-2/TRBV6-3	TRBJ1-5	.	TGTGCCAGCAGTTACCGGGGACGCCGGGATCAGCCCCAGCATTTT	CASSYRGRRDQPQHF
many	TRBV7-6	TRBJ2-1	.	TGTGCCAGCAGCCCCGGAATTTACAATGAGCAGTTCTTC	CASSPGIYNEQFF
many	TRBV7-8	TRBJ1-1	TRBD1	TGTGCCAGCAGCGCCGGGACAGCAAACACTGAAGCTTTCTTT	CASSAGTANTEAFF
.	TRBV5-6	TRBJ2-7	.	TGTGCCAGCAGCGCCCAGGCCTCCATTTACGAGCAGTACTTC	CASSAQASIYEQYF
.	TRBV7-6	TRBJ2-2	.	TGTGCCAGCAGGGTTGGGGAGTCGAACACCGGGGAGCTGTTTTTT	CASRVGESNTGELFF
few	TRBV6-1	TRBJ2-1	TRBD1	TGTGCCAGCAACCCCGGGACAGAGTATTACAATGAGCAGTTCTTC	CASNPGTEYYNEQFF
few	TRBV5-1	TRBJ2-1	.	TGCGCCAGCAGCGCTTACCCCGGGGCTTATGGTGAGCAGTTCTTC	CASSAYPGAYGEQFF
many	TRBV21-1	TRBJ2-3	.	TGTGCCAGCAGCGCCGGGGGGATTGTTACAGATACGCAGTATTTT	CASSAGGIVTDTQYF
many	TRBV3-1	TRBJ2-3	.	TGTGCCAGCAGCTGGGGAGGGGGTGCGTCAGATACGCAGTATTTT	CASSWGGGASDTQYF
few	TRBV29-1	TRBJ2-3	.	TGCAGCGTTCGGGTGGGCAGGGCCACAGATACGCAGTATTTT	CSVRVGRATDTQYF